This T cell receptor (beta chain) was observed in a study of blood T cell repertoires in COVID-19. Deletions cut 6 bases from V and 6 bases from J, with 17 bases between. The CDR3 sequence is 15 residues long. The germline V gene encodes CDR1 MNHEY and CDR2 SVGAGI. Sequencing was performed with immunoSEQ multiplex PCR; in TCRdb, only in-frame clones are kept and a portion is missing. The sample lists fewer than 200,000 clones; about 85% were seen once. The sample comprised peripheral blood. The clonotype comes from a woman in her 50s with COVID-19, enrolled during active disease. J is TRBJ1-4 and V is TRBV6-5; the D gene is possibly TRBD1 (6 bases). Here the CDR3 DNA reads TGTGCCAGCAGCCCCGAGAGACACAGGGATGAAAAACTGTTTTTT. This gives the protein CASSPERHRDEKLFF.